This T cell receptor (beta chain) was identified during a study of CD8 T cells in Susac syndrome. The V and J ends lost 0 bases and 3 bases respectively, with 6 bases between them. CDR1 is SGDLS and CDR2 is YYNGEE in the germline V gene. CDR3 length: 13 residues. Random hexamers primed reverse transcription of about 0.45 to 1 ug RNA. TCRdb used MiXCR to reprocess the immunoSEQ multiplex PCR reads, holding one entry per CDR3 protein. Counted here are approximately 210,000 distinct CDR3 sequences, approximately 94% occurring once; the ten biggest clones make up about 0.14%. This clonotype was seen a single time.

This sequence joins TRBV9 and TRBJ1-1; unclear D gene. Sequenced sample: CD4+ T cells from PBMCs. The clonotype comes from a human donor with Susac syndrome. The chain's CDR3 is CASSVGPDTEAFF. CDR3 bases: TGTGCCAGCAGCGTAGGTCCGGACACTGAAGCTTTCTTT.